Shown below are 16 T cell receptor beta chains from a single sample sequenced in a study of Ad26.COV2.S vaccination and SARS-CoV-2 variants. The assay was immunoSEQ multiplex PCR, and TCRdb's table has in-frame clones only and misses some. The sample consists of hundreds of thousands of clones, about 91% of them appearing once. The source was peripheral blood, collected after recovery from COVID-19. Receptors were obtained from a human donor who had recovered from COVID-19.

The V call is TRBV7-2, the J call TRBJ2-2; the match to TRBD2 covers 10 bases. The V gene's germline CDR1 is SGHTA and CDR2 FQGNSA. The CDR3 extends over 15 amino acids. After removal of 5 bases from V and 7 bases from J, the junction contained 7 bases not matched to a gene. The CDR3 is CASSHRTSGVGELFF. The CDR3 DNA reads as TGTGCCAGCAGCCATCGGACTAGCGGTGTCGGGGAGCTGTTTTTT.

The chain couples TRBV19 to TRBJ1-1; TRBD1 might be the D (6 bases). This CDR3 contains 15 residues. V shed 3 bases and J shed 6 bases, with 17 bases lying between them. The V gene's germline CDR1 is LNHDA and CDR2 SQIVND (reference sequence). In DNA, the CDR3 is TGTGCCAGTAGTATTGGGGGGGCGCAACGAGCTGAAGCTTTCTTT. This sequence encodes CASSIGGAQRAEAFF.

This rearrangement joins TRBV5-8 to TRBJ2-2; the D gene could be TRBD1 or TRBD2 (6 bases each). CDR3 length equals 13 residues. CDR1 and CDR2 (germline): SGHTS, YDEGEE. V was clipped by 5 bases and J by 9 bases, with 14 bases between them. For the CDR3, the DNA is TGTGCCAGCAGGGGGGGCCTTATCCGGGAGCTGTTTTTT. This codes for CASRGGLIRELFF.

V is TRBV4-3 and J is TRBJ2-3; D is possibly TRBD1 (5 bases). Trimming stripped 0 bases from V and 3 bases from J, with 16 bases between. Germline V gene sequence: CDR1 LGHNA, CDR2 YSLEER. This CDR3 comprises 17 residues. CDR3 sequence reads: CASSQDPPGMVTDTQYF. In DNA, the CDR3 is TGCGCCAGCAGCCAAGATCCCCCAGGGATGGTAACAGATACGCAGTATTTT.

This sequence joins TRBV6-2 or TRBV6-3 and TRBJ1-1, with 10 positions matching TRBD1. Germline assignment: CDR1 MNHEY and CDR2 SVGEGT. The CDR3 covers 17 residues. Trimming at V came to 0 bases and at J to 3 bases, leaving 7 bases not matched to a gene. Here the CDR3 DNA reads TGTGCCAGCAGTTACTCAGGGACAGGGGATCTGGACACTGAAGCTTTCTTT. Its protein product is CASSYSGTGDLDTEAFF.

The rearrangement links TRBV5-1 to TRBJ1-3; D uncertain. From germline, CDR1 is SGHRS and CDR2 YFSETQ. The CDR3 loop spans 15 amino acids. Between the trimmed V and J ends, which lost 5 bases and 1 base, there was a span of 13 bases. DNA for the CDR3: TGCGCCAGCAGTAGCGCAGTCTCTTCTGGAAACACCATATATTTT. Its translation: CASSSAVSSGNTIYF.

The CDR3: CSASPPGLAGNEQFF. The CDR3 region has the DNA TGCAGTGCTAGTCCCCCGGGACTAGCGGGGAATGAGCAGTTCTTC. This chain joins TRBV20-1 and TRBJ2-1; 13 nucleotides match TRBD2. J gave up 7 bases and V 3 bases, and 6 bases lay outside the gene matches. CDR3 size: 15 residues. CDR1 and CDR2 from the germline V gene are DFQATT and SNEGSKA (reference sequence).

The chain links TRBV6-1 to TRBJ1-5; D gene uncertain. CDR3 length: 13 amino acids. Looked up from germline, CDR1 is MNHNS and CDR2 is SASEGT. Trimming shortened V by 1 base and J by 5 bases, and 6 bases separated the two germline ends. CDR3 loop: CASSEGAHQPQHF. CDR3 sequence (DNA): TGTGCCAGCAGTGAAGGCGCGCATCAGCCCCAGCATTTT.

J is TRBJ1-1 and V is TRBV18, with TRBD1 as a possible D gene (5 bases). The CDR3 is 13 amino acids. Trimming cost V 6 bases and J 2 bases, with 10 bases left between them. Germline values: CDR1 KGHSH, CDR2 LQKENI. The CDR3 coding sequence is TGTGCCAGCTCCCAGGGAGTTAACACTGAAGCTTTCTTT. This sequence encodes CASSQGVNTEAFF.

The chain is built from TRBV7-6 and TRBJ2-1, with D possibly called TRBD1 or TRBD2 (5 bases each). This CDR3 spans 15 amino acids. Germline CDR1 SGHVS, CDR2 FNYEAQ. V was cut by 3 bases and J by 5 bases, with 14 bases left in between. Here the CDR3 DNA reads TGTGCCAGCAGCTTGGGACGACTCCCCCACAATGAGCAGTTCTTC. Translated: CASSLGRLPHNEQFF.

This sequence joins TRBV19 and TRBJ2-1, with a weak D call TRBD1 (6 bases). In germline, CDR1 is LNHDA, CDR2 SQIVND (reference sequence). The CDR3 extends over 13 amino acids. V was clipped by 10 bases and J by 6 bases, with 16 bases between them. The chain's CDR3 is CATLRRGGNEQFF. As DNA, the CDR3 is TGTGCCACCCTACGTAGAGGGGGCAATGAGCAGTTCTTC.

This clone was counted a single time. The chain couples TRBV7-3 to TRBJ1-5; possible D gene TRBD1, 5 bases. The CDR3 loop spans 13 amino acids. Trimming removed 2 bases at V and 8 bases at J, with 10 bases between. Germline V gene data show CDR1 as SGHTA and CDR2 as FQGTGA. CDR3 DNA: TGTGCCAGCAGCTTAGATGTAGGGGAGCCCCAGCATTTT. Translating gives CASSLDVGEPQHF.

This chain joins TRBV7-2 and TRBJ2-1, with a tentative D call TRBD1 (5 bases). Looked up from germline, CDR1 is SGHTA and CDR2 is FQGNSA. V was shortened by 5 bases and J by 4 bases, with 9 bases between the two germline ends. This CDR3 is 13 amino acids long. In nucleotides, the CDR3 is TGTGCCAGCAGCAAAGGGGATTACAATGAGCAGTTCTTC. It encodes CASSKGDYNEQFF.

This clone was counted a few times. The V and J genes are TRBV7-6 and TRBJ2-5, with 15 bases that match TRBD2. The CDR3 consists of 20 residues. Per the germline V gene, CDR1 is SGHVS and CDR2 is FNYEAQ. Losses at the gene ends were 2 bases for V and 2 bases for J; bases not matched to a gene: 12. The CDR3 is CASSLPRPGLAGGSQETQYF. CDR3 in DNA: TGTGCCAGCAGCTTACCTAGACCGGGACTAGCGGGGGGATCTCAAGAGACCCAGTACTTC.

Comment on this clone: At one end the junction does not follow the germline gene, possibly because of a read error. This chain uses TRBV20-1 with TRBJ1-6, with D possibly TRBD1 on 6 matching bases. Germline V gene data show CDR1 as DFQATT and CDR2 as SNEGSKA (reference sequence). CDR3 length: 11 residues. The CDR3 reads CSARGGPALHF. CDR3 bases: TGCAGTGCCAGAGGGGGTCCAGCCCTCCACTTT.

The V call is TRBV19, the J call TRBJ2-1, with 13 bases aligning to TRBD2. V was pared by 2 bases and J by 5 bases, with 0 bases of the junction left unmatched. The CDR3 has 15 residues. CDR1 is LNHDA, CDR2 SQIVND, per germline (reference sequence). For the CDR3, the DNA is TGTGCCAGTAGTATAACTAGCGGGGGGGACAATGAGCAGTTCTTC. Residues: CASSITSGGDNEQFF. Full variable domain (missing parts from reference TRBV19 and TRBJ2-1): DGGITQSPKYLFRKEGQNVTLSCEQNLNHDAMYWYRQDPGQGLRLIYYSQIVNDFQKGDIAEGYSVSREKKESFPLTVTSAQKNPTAFYLCASSITSGGDNEQFFGPGTRLTVL.